These 30 T cell receptor beta chains originate from one sample sequenced in a study of T cell responses to AZD1222 COVID-19 vaccine. The data were produced by immunoSEQ multiplex PCR, yet TCRdb's version contains in-frame clones alone and is incomplete. The sample carries 110,000 to 150,000 clones, about 92% recorded once. This sample comprised peripheral blood, obtained 28 days after the second AZD1222 dose. Receptors were obtained from an adult who received the AZD1222 COVID-19 vaccine.

The gene calls are TRBV7-9 and TRBJ1-1; TRBD1 might be the D (5 bases). This CDR3 has 15 residues. Looked up from germline, CDR1 is SEHNR and CDR2 is FQNEAQ (reference sequence). Trimming shortened V by 5 bases and J by 0 bases, and 13 bases separated the two germline ends. The chain's CDR3 is CASSKEGIMNTEAFF. As DNA, the CDR3 is TGTGCCAGCAGCAAGGAGGGGATCATGAACACTGAAGCTTTCTTT.

On this clone itself: The junction differs from germline at one of its ends, possibly a read error. The chain employs TRBV6-5 and TRBJ1-1; no definite D call. Germline CDR1 is MNHEY and CDR2 is SVGAGI. The length of the CDR3 is 13 residues. CDR3 region: CASKRSALPAEYF. The CDR3 DNA sequence: TGTGCCAGCAAACGTTCTGCCCTCCCAGCTGAATACTTT.

The chain employs TRBV28 and TRBJ1-1, with TRBD1 matching over 10 bases. The CDR3 has 13 residues. From germline, CDR1 is MDHEN and CDR2 SYDVKM. V gave up 6 bases and J gave up 4 bases; unmatched junction bases: 2. For the CDR3, the DNA is TGTGCCAGCAGGGGACAGGGGATCACTGAAGCTTTCTTT. Translating it yields CASRGQGITEAFF.

The chain uses TRBV19 and TRBJ1-2; D unresolved. This CDR3 is built from 12 residues. The germline V gene has CDR1 LNHDA and CDR2 SQIVND (reference sequence). V lost 6 bases and J lost 0, with 5 bases in between. CDR3 DNA: TGTGCCAGTAGCGACCCTAACTATGGCTACACCTTC. Translating gives CASSDPNYGYTF.

The chain is built from TRBV12-3 or TRBV12-4 and TRBJ2-5; D unresolved. The V gene lost 5 bases and the J gene lost 5 bases, with 9 bases spanning the gap. This CDR3 region has 12 residues. CDR3 nucleotides: TGTGCCAGCAGTGGCCTTAGCGAGACCCAGTACTTC. It is translated as CASSGLSETQYF.

This chain joins TRBV18 and TRBJ2-6; D gene ambiguous. The germline V gene has CDR1 KGHSH and CDR2 LQKENI. The CDR3 is 15 amino acids. V was trimmed by 4 bases and J by 4 bases, leaving 11 bases between them. CDR3 sequence: CASSRAEAGANVLTF. CDR3 bases: TGTGCCAGCTCACGCGCCGAGGCCGGGGCCAACGTCCTGACTTTC.

V gene TRBV6-5 combines with J gene TRBJ2-7; perhaps TRBD2 as D (6 bases). This CDR3 is 15 amino acids long. Looked up from germline, CDR1 is MNHEY and CDR2 is SVGAGI. Trimming pared 0 bases from V and 2 bases from J, leaving 11 bases between. The CDR3, as DNA: TGTGCCAGCAGTTACTCGGTAGCGGTAACCTACGAGCAGTACTTC. This codes for CASSYSVAVTYEQYF.

The chain is built from TRBV4-3 and TRBJ2-7; 9 bases fit TRBD2. Germline V CDR1 and CDR2: LGHNA, YSLEER. V was pared by 3 bases and J by 0 bases, with 9 bases of the junction left unmatched. The CDR3 covers 17 residues. In DNA form, the CDR3 reads TGCGCCAGCAGCCATTCTAGGGGTAGCGGGAGCTCCTACGAGCAGTACTTC. This translates into CASSHSRGSGSSYEQYF.

The rearrangement uses TRBV28 and TRBJ2-4; D gene ambiguous. The length of the CDR3 is 14 residues. Germline-derived CDR1 and CDR2 are MDHEN and SYDVKM. Trimming took off 8 bases at V and 1 base at J, with 12 bases between the two ends. The DNA for the CDR3 is TGTGCCAGCTCTTTGGGCCTGGCCAAAAACATTCAGTACTTC. This gives the protein CASSLGLAKNIQYF. Using reference TRBV28 and TRBJ2-4 for the parts outside the CDR3, the full variable domain is DVKVTQSSRYLVKRTGEKVFLECVQDMDHENMFWYRQDPGLGLRLIYFSYDVKMKEKGDIPEGYSVSREKKERFSLILESASTNQTSMYLCASSLGLAKNIQYFGAGTRLSVL.

The gene calls are TRBV7-8 and TRBJ1-6, with 8 bases aligning to TRBD1. Germline CDR1 and CDR2: SGHVS and FQNEAQ. The CDR3 extends over 14 amino acids. J gave up 8 bases and V 1 base, and 1 base lay outside the gene matches. In DNA, the CDR3 is TGTGCCAGCAGCTTAGGACAGGGGTATTCACCCCTCCACTTT. Protein sequence: CASSLGQGYSPLHF.

This chain links TRBV11-3 with TRBJ2-5; perhaps TRBD2 as D (5 bases). V was shortened by 6 bases and J by 5 bases, with 13 bases between the two germline ends. The CDR3 consists of 13 residues. Germline CDR1 reads SGHNT; CDR2 reads YENEEA. Here the CDR3 reads CASSTLEEETQYF. CDR3 bases: TGTGCCAGCAGTACCCTGGAGGAGGAGACCCAGTACTTC.

In this sample, this clone turned up a few times. This sequence joins TRBV27 and TRBJ1-3; 11 bases are shared with TRBD1. V was pared by 6 bases and J by 3 bases, with 4 bases of the junction left unmatched. Germline CDR1 MNHEY, CDR2 SMNVEV (reference sequence). There are 15 residues in the CDR3. In nucleotides, the CDR3 is TGTGCCAGCAGCCAGGACAGGGGGCTTGGAAACACCATATATTTT. Translated: CASSQDRGLGNTIYF.

The J gene is TRBJ2-6, the V gene TRBV4-2; the D gene is possibly TRBD2 (5 bases). The CDR3 has 17 residues. The germline V gene has CDR1 LGHNA and CDR2 YNFKEQ. V dropped 0 bases and J dropped 0 bases, with 9 bases sitting between them. The DNA for the CDR3 is TGTGCCAGCAGCCAAGATGACGGGGACTCTGGGGCCAACGTCCTGACTTTC. Translating gives CASSQDDGDSGANVLTF.

The chain carries TRBV13 and TRBJ1-5, with TRBD1 identical over 10 bases. There are 18 residues in the CDR3. Per the germline V gene, CDR1 is PRHDT and CDR2 is FYEKMQ (reference sequence). Losses at the gene ends were 4 bases for V and 0 bases for J; bases not matched to a gene: 9. CDR3 sequence reads: CASSSRGQGDNSNQPQHF. As DNA, the CDR3 is TGTGCCAGCAGCTCCCGCGGACAGGGGGATAATAGCAATCAGCCCCAGCATTTT.

This chain uses TRBV30 with TRBJ1-6; maybe TRBD1 (5 bases). The CDR3 contains 15 residues. V gave up 0 bases and J gave up 10 bases, with 16 bases separating them. Germline V gene lookup returns CDR1 GTSNPN and CDR2 SVGIG (reference sequence). The CDR3 coding sequence is TGTGCCTGGAGTGTATCGACCTCTGGGGGGTCACCCCTCCACTTT. Translated, it gives CAWSVSTSGGSPLHF.

The chain carries TRBV5-1 and TRBJ1-1, with D maybe TRBD1 (6 bases). V was trimmed by 1 base and J by 9 bases, leaving 10 bases between them. The V gene's germline CDR1 is SGHRS and CDR2 YFSETQ. The CDR3 contains 12 residues. CDR3 protein: CASSLRDNQAFF. The CDR3 nucleotides are TGCGCCAGCAGCTTGCGGGACAATCAAGCTTTCTTT.

The J gene is TRBJ1-5, the V gene TRBV28, with D perhaps TRBD1 (6 bases). Germline V gives CDR1 MDHEN, CDR2 SYDVKM. The CDR3 contains 15 residues. V gave up 5 bases and J gave up 0 bases, with 11 bases separating them. Here the CDR3 DNA reads TGTGCCAGCAGTCTGTCGGGACATAGCAATCAGCCCCAGCATTTT. Its translation: CASSLSGHSNQPQHF. The variable domain in full, completed from reference TRBV28 and TRBJ1-5, reads DVKVTQSSRYLVKRTGEKVFLECVQDMDHENMFWYRQDPGLGLRLIYFSYDVKMKEKGDIPEGYSVSREKKERFSLILESASTNQTSMYLCASSLSGHSNQPQHFGDGTRLSIL.

This clone occurred once. The chain employs TRBV28 and TRBJ2-7; 8 positions match TRBD1. The V gene's germline CDR1 is MDHEN and CDR2 SYDVKM. The CDR3 contains 18 residues. With V trimmed by 1 base and J by 4 bases, 15 bases remained unmatched. This chain's CDR3 is CASSLFPLGTGGPYEQYF. The CDR3 DNA follows: TGTGCCAGCAGTTTATTTCCATTAGGGACAGGCGGGCCTTACGAGCAGTACTTC.

V usage is TRBV11-2 and J usage is TRBJ2-7, with D possibly matching TRBD1 (5 bases). The CDR3 consists of 14 residues. The germline V gene encodes CDR1 SGHAT and CDR2 FQNNGV. V lost 1 base to trimming and J lost 4 bases, with 11 bases between them. CDR3 in DNA: TGTGCCAGCAGCTTAGGAGTTCGACAGTACGAGCAGTACTTC. Translated, it gives CASSLGVRQYEQYF. The full variable domain, in which reference TRBV11-2 and TRBJ2-7 provide the parts outside the CDR3, is EAGVAQSPRYKIIEKRQSVAFWCNPISGHATLYWYQQILGQGPKLLIQFQNNGVVDDSQLPKDRFSAERLKGVDSTLKIQPAKLEDSAVYLCASSLGVRQYEQYFGPGTRLTVT.

The CDR3 region is CAWSPGAFRLAGALQYF. CDR3 sequence (DNA): TGTGCCTGGTCTCCGGGGGCTTTTCGACTAGCGGGAGCTCTGCAGTACTTC. This chain uses TRBV30 with TRBJ2-7; 12 bases map to TRBD2. The V gene end was trimmed by 5 bases and the J gene end by 9 bases; junction bases not matched to a gene: 20. Per the germline V gene, CDR1 is GTSNPN and CDR2 is SVGIG (reference sequence). The CDR3 is made up of 17 amino acids. Based on the CDR3 plus reference TRBV30 and TRBJ2-7, the full variable domain is SQTIHQWPATLVQPVGSPLSLECTVEGTSNPNLYWYRQAAGRGLQLLFYSVGIGQISSEVPQNLSASRPQDRQFILSSKKLLLSDSGFYLCAWSPGAFRLAGALQYFGPGTRLTVT.

The chain carries TRBV11-2 and TRBJ2-1, with 7 bases aligning to TRBD1. V lost 7 bases and J lost 10; bases outside the gene matches: 13. In germline, CDR1 is SGHAT, CDR2 FQNNGV. The CDR3 sequence is 14 residues long. CDR3 DNA sequence: TGTGCCAGCACCCAATACCGGGACAGCGACGAGCAGTTCTTC. Its protein product is CASTQYRDSDEQFF.

The chain has TRBV28 and TRBJ1-5; 7 bases agree with TRBD1. The J segment lost 3 bases and the V segment lost 6 bases, leaving 11 bases of the junction unmatched. Germline V gene lookup returns CDR1 MDHEN and CDR2 SYDVKM. The CDR3 is 16 amino acids. CDR3 DNA: TGTGCCAGCAGCTCCGGGACAGTTATTCTCAATCAGCCCCAGCATTTT. Translating gives CASSSGTVILNQPQHF. The full variable domain, its missing parts supplied by reference TRBV28 and TRBJ1-5, is DVKVTQSSRYLVKRTGEKVFLECVQDMDHENMFWYRQDPGLGLRLIYFSYDVKMKEKGDIPEGYSVSREKKERFSLILESASTNQTSMYLCASSSGTVILNQPQHFGDGTRLSIL.

The chain has TRBV25-1 and TRBJ2-3; 9 positions match TRBD2. This CDR3 has 16 residues. Germline loops: CDR1 MGHDK, CDR2 SYGVNS. Losses at the gene ends were 2 bases for V and 6 bases for J; bases not matched to a gene: 9. The CDR3 nucleotides read TGTGCCAGCAGTGAAGGAATAGCGGGAGAGTATGATACGCAGTATTTT. Protein: CASSEGIAGEYDTQYF.

This chain uses TRBV10-3 with TRBJ1-5; D gene uncertain. This CDR3 is 14 amino acids long. Germline CDR1 ENHRY, CDR2 SYGVKD. V was shortened by 4 bases and J by 4 bases, with 11 bases between the two germline ends. CDR3 nucleotides: TGTGCCATCAGTGGGGCAGCCCAGAATCAGCCCCAGCATTTT. Translation gives CAISGAAQNQPQHF.

This clone came up once. The V call is TRBV30, the J call TRBJ1-5; no clear D gene. The CDR3 is 14 amino acids. Germline CDR1 GTSNPN, CDR2 SVGIG (reference sequence). The germline V and J ends were trimmed by 4 bases and 4 bases, with 14 bases remaining between them. The CDR3 sequence: CAWTSTSENQPQHF. In nucleotides, the CDR3 is TGTGCCTGGACCTCAACGTCCGAGAATCAGCCCCAGCATTTT.

Comment on this clone: Other DNA sequences of this sample code for an identical CDR3. The rearrangement joins TRBV28 to TRBJ2-7; no firm D call. CDR3 size: 12 residues. Germline V gene lookup returns CDR1 MDHEN and CDR2 SYDVKM. Trimming pared 6 bases from V and 4 bases from J, leaving 10 bases between. Here the CDR3 reads CASSLNEYEQYF. The CDR3 DNA is TGTGCCAGCAGCCTCAATGAGTACGAGCAGTACTTC.

This chain links TRBV27 with TRBJ1-5; no clear D gene. The ends were cut back, 6 bases at V and 0 bases at J, with 6 bases in the middle. The CDR3 spans 13 residues. From germline, CDR1 is MNHEY and CDR2 SMNVEV (reference sequence). In DNA, the CDR3 is TGTGCCAGCAGAATTGCTAGCAATCAGCCCCAGCATTTT. Translated: CASRIASNQPQHF.

The rearrangement links TRBV29-1 to TRBJ2-6; 8 nucleotides match TRBD1. The CDR3 contains 17 residues. The V and J ends lost 5 bases and 0 bases, in that order; junction bases with no gene match: 9. The germline V gene has CDR1 SQVTM and CDR2 ANQGSEA. Here the CDR3 reads CSVLQGDYRSGANVLTF. CDR3 sequence (DNA): TGCAGCGTTTTACAGGGGGATTACCGCTCTGGGGCCAACGTCCTGACTTTC.

V usage is TRBV5-4 and J usage is TRBJ2-3; TRBD1 is a possible D gene (6 bases). Trimming pared 3 bases from V and 1 base from J, leaving 9 bases between. This CDR3 region has 14 residues. Per the germline V gene, CDR1 is SGHNT and CDR2 is YYREEE (reference sequence). CDR3 sequence reads: CASSSDSRTDTQYF. The CDR3 bases are TGTGCCAGCAGCTCGGACAGCCGCACAGATACGCAGTATTTT.

The chain recombines TRBV15 with TRBJ2-2, with 9 bases lining up with TRBD1. V shed 3 bases, J shed 4 bases, and the junction held 9 bases outside the gene matches. The germline V gene encodes CDR1 LNHNV and CDR2 YYDKDF (reference sequence). The CDR3 length is 17 residues. CDR3 coding DNA: TGTGCCACCAGCAGCTATACAGGGGGCCGGGGCACCGGGGAGCTGTTTTTT. It is translated as CATSSYTGGRGTGELFF.